Sequencing of this T cell receptor (beta chain) was carried out in a study of blood T cell repertoires in COVID-19. Deletions cut 9 bases from V and 6 bases from J, with 10 bases between. The CDR3 is made up of 11 amino acids. Germline values: CDR1 KGHDR, CDR2 SFDVKD. The method was immunoSEQ multiplex PCR; TCRdb's version includes in-frame clones alone and lacks a portion of them. The repertoire has about 87,000 clones, around four fifths of them found once; the top ten carry about 18%. The receptor was isolated from a woman aged 55-70 years with acute or convalescent COVID-19. Sequenced: peripheral blood. The chain uses TRBV24-1 and TRBJ2-5; D remains ambiguous. CDR3 nucleotides: TGTGCCACCCCCGCGCGAAAGACCCAGTACTTC. Its translation is CATPARKTQYF.